This T cell receptor beta chain is from a study of T cells after yellow fever vaccination. Findings and limits, study-wide: It was a small share of clonotypes that appeared in both CD4 and CD8 compartments. Repertoires obtained by FACS sorting could include abundant clonotypes that entered as contaminants from the bulk population.

This clonotype was detected once. UMIs and a universal primer site were added when TCR cDNA was made by 5'RACE template switching. TCRdb re-called the 5' RACE reads with MiXCR, one entry per CDR3 protein. The sample has approximately 34,000 distinct CDR3 sequences; about 11% are singletons. The CDR3 extends over 15 amino acids. V is TRBV12-2 and J is TRBJ2-5; the table names TRBD2, a call not compared with the DNA. TRBV12-2 is an annotated pseudogene. The sample consisted of PBMCs, either bulk or a sorted T-cell subset (CD4+, CD8+, memory, or dextramer-sorted; not recorded which), taken roughly 14 days after the first yellow fever vaccination. The receptor was derived from a man younger than 30 who received the YFV17D yellow fever vaccine. Written as DNA, the CDR3 is TGTGCAAGTCGGATACTAGTCTATCGGTCGGAGACCCAGTACTTC. The encoded protein is CASRILVYRSETQYF.